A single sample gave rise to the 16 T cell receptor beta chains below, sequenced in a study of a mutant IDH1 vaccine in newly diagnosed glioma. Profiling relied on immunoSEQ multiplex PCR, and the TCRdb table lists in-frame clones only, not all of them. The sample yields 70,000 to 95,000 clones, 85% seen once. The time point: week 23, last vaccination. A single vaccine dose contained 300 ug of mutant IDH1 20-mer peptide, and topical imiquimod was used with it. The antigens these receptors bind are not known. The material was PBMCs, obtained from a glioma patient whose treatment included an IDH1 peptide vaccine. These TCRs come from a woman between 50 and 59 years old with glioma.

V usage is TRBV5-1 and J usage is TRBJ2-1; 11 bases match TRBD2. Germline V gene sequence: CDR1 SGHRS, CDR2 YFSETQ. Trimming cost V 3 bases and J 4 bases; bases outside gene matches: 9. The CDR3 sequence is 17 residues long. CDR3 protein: CASSWSDSGRVYNEQFF. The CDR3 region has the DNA TGCGCCAGCAGCTGGTCTGATAGCGGGAGGGTATACAATGAGCAGTTCTTC.

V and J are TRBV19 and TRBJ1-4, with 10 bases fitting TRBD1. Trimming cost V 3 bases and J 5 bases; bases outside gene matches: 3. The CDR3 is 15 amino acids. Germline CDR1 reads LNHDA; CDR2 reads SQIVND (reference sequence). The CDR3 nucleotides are TGTGCCAGTAGTATCGGGACAGGGGAAAATGAAAAACTGTTTTTT. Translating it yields CASSIGTGENEKLFF. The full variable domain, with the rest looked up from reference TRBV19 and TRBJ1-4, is DGGITQSPKYLFRKEGQNVTLSCEQNLNHDAMYWYRQDPGQGLRLIYYSQIVNDFQKGDIAEGYSVSREKKESFPLTVTSAQKNPTAFYLCASSIGTGENEKLFFGSGTQLSVL.

The CDR3 DNA is TGTGCCAGCAGCCTACAGGGGAGCACCGGGGAGCTGTTTTTT. Protein sequence: CASSLQGSTGELFF. The chain employs TRBV6-4 and TRBJ2-2; 7 positions match TRBD1. Germline lookup yields CDR1 MRHNA and CDR2 SNTAGT. The CDR3 consists of 14 residues. The V gene end was trimmed by 6 bases and the J gene end by 4 bases; junction bases not matched to a gene: 5.

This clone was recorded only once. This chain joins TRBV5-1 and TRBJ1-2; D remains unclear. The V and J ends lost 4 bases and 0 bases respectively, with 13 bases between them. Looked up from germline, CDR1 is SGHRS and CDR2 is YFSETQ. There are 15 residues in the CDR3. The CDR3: CASSPVGPSNYGYTF. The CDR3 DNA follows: TGCGCCAGCAGCCCCGTTGGCCCCTCTAACTATGGCTACACCTTC.

Written as DNA, the CDR3 is TGTGCCAGTAGTATGATGGTCGCTGGAAACACCATATATTTT. It codes for CASSMMVAGNTIYF. J is TRBJ1-3 and V is TRBV19; no firm D call. CDR1 and CDR2 from the germline V gene are LNHDA and SQIVND (reference sequence). The V end lost 3 bases, the J end lost 2 bases, and 8 bases lay between the germline ends. There are 14 residues in the CDR3.

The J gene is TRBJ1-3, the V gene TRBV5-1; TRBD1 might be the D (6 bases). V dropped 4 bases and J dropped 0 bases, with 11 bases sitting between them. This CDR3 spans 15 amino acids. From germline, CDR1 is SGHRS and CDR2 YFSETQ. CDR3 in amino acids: CASSADSYSGNTIYF. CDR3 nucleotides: TGCGCCAGCAGCGCGGACAGTTACTCTGGAAACACCATATATTTT.

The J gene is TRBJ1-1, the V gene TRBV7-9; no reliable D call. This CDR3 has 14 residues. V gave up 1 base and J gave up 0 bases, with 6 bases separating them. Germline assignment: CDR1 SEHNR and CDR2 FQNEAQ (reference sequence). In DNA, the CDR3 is TGTGCCAGCAGCTTAGTCGGCATGAACACTGAAGCTTTCTTT. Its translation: CASSLVGMNTEAFF.

As DNA, the CDR3 is TGCGCCAGCAGCCAAGGGACTCTAAGGGGGGAGGGAGAGACCCAGTACTTC. Amino acids: CASSQGTLRGEGETQYF. V usage is TRBV4-1 and J usage is TRBJ2-5, with D tentatively TRBD2 (7 bases). The CDR3 consists of 17 residues. V dropped 1 base and J dropped 4 bases, with 19 bases sitting between them. Germline V gene data show CDR1 as MGHRA and CDR2 as YSYEKL.

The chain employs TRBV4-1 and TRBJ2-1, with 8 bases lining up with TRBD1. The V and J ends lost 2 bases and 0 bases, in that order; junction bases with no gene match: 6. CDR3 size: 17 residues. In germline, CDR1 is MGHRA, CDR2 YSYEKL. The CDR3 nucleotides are TGCGCCAGCAGCCAAACCAGGGGGCTGAGCTCCTACAATGAGCAGTTCTTC. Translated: CASSQTRGLSSYNEQFF.

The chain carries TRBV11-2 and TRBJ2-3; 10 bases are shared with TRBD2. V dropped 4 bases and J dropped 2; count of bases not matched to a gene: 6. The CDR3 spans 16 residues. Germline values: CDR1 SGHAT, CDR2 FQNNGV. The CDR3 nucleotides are TGTGCCAGCAGCTCCAGCGGGAGGGCCTACACAGATACGCAGTATTTT. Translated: CASSSSGRAYTDTQYF.

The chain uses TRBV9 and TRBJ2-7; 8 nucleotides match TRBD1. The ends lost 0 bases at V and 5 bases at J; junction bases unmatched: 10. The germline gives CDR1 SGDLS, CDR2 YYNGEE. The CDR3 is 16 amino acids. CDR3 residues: CASSVDRTGNVHEQYF. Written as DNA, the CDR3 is TGTGCCAGCAGCGTAGATCGGACAGGGAATGTTCACGAGCAGTACTTC.

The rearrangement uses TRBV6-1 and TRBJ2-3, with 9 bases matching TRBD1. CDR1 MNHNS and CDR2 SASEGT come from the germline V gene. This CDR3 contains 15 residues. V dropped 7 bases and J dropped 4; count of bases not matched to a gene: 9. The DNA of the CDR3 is TGTGCCAGCATTCCCCACAGGGGGCGTGCAGATACGCAGTATTTT. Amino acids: CASIPHRGRADTQYF.

This CDR3 reads CAWRRAGIFSSTDTQYF. The CDR3 bases are TGTGCCTGGAGGCGAGCGGGTATTTTTTCTAGCACAGATACGCAGTATTTT. The chain recombines TRBV30 with TRBJ2-3; D is possibly TRBD2 (6 bases). The CDR3 loop spans 17 amino acids. With 3 bases removed from V and 0 bases from J, the gap between germline ends came to 19 bases. Germline values: CDR1 GTSNPN, CDR2 SVGIG (reference sequence).

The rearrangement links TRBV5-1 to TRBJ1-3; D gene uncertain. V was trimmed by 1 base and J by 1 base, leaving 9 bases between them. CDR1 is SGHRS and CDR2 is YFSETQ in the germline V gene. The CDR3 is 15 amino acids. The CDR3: CASSLTPSSGNTIYF. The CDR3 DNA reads TGCGCCAGCAGCTTGACACCTTCTTCTGGAAACACCATATATTTT.

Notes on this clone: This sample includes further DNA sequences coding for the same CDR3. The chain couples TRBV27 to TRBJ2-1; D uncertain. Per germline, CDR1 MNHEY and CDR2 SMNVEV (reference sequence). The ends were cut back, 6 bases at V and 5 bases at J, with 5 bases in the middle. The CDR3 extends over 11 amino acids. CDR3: CASSRNNEQFF. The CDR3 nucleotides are TGTGCCAGCAGCCGGAACAATGAGCAGTTCTTC.

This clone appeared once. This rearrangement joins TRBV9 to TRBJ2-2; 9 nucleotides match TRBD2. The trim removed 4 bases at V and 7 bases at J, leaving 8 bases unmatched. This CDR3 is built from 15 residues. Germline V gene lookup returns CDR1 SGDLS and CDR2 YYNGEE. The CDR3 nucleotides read TGTGCCAGCAGCACCGTGCGGGAGGGAGTCGGGGAGCTGTTTTTT. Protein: CASSTVREGVGELFF.